This TCR beta chain appears in the sequencing data of a study of shared clonotypes between healthy human individuals. Study-level results: What naive subsets generally showed was a larger estimated richness than memory subsets showed.

Data came from immunoSEQ multiplex PCR; TCRdb stores just in-frame clones and leaves some out. The table has over a million clones, 95% to 99% seen once. CDR1 is SGHRS and CDR2 is YFSETQ in the germline V gene. This CDR3 spans 13 amino acids. Trimming left V 0 bases short and J 1 base short, with 2 bases between. This clone was counted only a few times. Antigen: not known. Additional DNA sequences in this sample encode the identical CDR3. The sample was naive CD4+ T cells sorted from blood. Subset reported: CD45RA+ positively selected. The chain couples TRBV5-1 to TRBJ1-5; no definite D call. The TCR comes from a man aged 25-45 years in good health. CDR3 sequence reads: CASSLASNQPQHF. CDR3 coding DNA: TGCGCCAGCAGCTTGGCCAGCAATCAGCCCCAGCATTTT.